Listed below are T cell receptor beta chains from one sample, sequenced in a study of regulatory dendritic cells for organ transplantation. TCRdb's copy holds only in-frame clones and misses some; the assay was immunoSEQ multiplex PCR. The sample yields roughly 27,000 clones, 82% seen once. Sequenced: naive CD8+ T cells from blood. All receptors come from a human donor in good health. CDR3s include the opening cysteine and the closing phenylalanine or tryptophan. Fields, in order: D gene, V gene, J gene, clone size, CDR3 length, CDR3 DNA, CDR3 protein. The D gene is left open where the match is weak. A row's size may be missing; if present it is once, few, many or a size class.

>-|TRBV7-2|TRBJ2-7|-|15
TGTGCCAGCAGCCCTGAATACTATGGAGGGCTCGAGCAGTACTTC
CASSPEYYGGLEQYF
>TRBD2|TRBV7-2|TRBJ2-7|-|15
TGTGCCAGCAGCTTAAGCGGGGGGGCCGGCTACGAGCAGTACTTC
CASSLSGGAGYEQYF
>TRBD2|TRBV5-6|TRBJ2-3|-|16
TGTGCCAGCAGTTGGTCTAGCGGGGGGGCATCAGATACGCAGTATTTT
CASSWSSGGASDTQYF
>TRBD2|TRBV4-3|TRBJ2-7|few|15
TGCGCCAGCAGCCAAGGTCTAGCGGGGGCCTACGAGCAGTACTTC
CASSQGLAGAYEQYF
>-|TRBV27|TRBJ2-1|-|15
TGTGCCAGCAGACGAGGACTGAGCTCCTACAATGAGCAGTTCTTC
CASRRGLSSYNEQFF
>-|TRBV14|TRBJ2-7|few|13
TGTGCCAGCAGCTCAGGGTTTTCCTACGAGCAGTACTTC
CASSSGFSYEQYF
>-|TRBV6-1|TRBJ1-2|-|14
TGTGCCAGCAGTGAATTTGACCCCGGGAATGGCTACACCTTC
CASSEFDPGNGYTF
>-|TRBV18|TRBJ2-2|-|15
TGTGCCAGCTCACCACCAGCTTTCCAAGCCGGGGAGCTGTTTTTT
CASSPPAFQAGELFF
>-|TRBV6-5|TRBJ1-1|-|15
TGTGCCAGCAGAGGCCGCGGGCGGTTGAAGACTGAAGCTTTCTTT
CASRGRGRLKTEAFF
>TRBD1|TRBV18|TRBJ1-1|few|14
TGTGCCAGCTCATTGGACAGGGGAATCGCTGAAGCTTTCTTT
CASSLDRGIAEAFF
>-|TRBV6-5|TRBJ1-5|-|15
TGTGCCAGCACCGACAGGTATTATAGCAATCAGCCCCAGCATTTT
CASTDRYYSNQPQHF
>-|TRBV4-1|TRBJ1-4|-|17
TGCGCCAGCAGCCCCGGGGGGGGACCTGCAACTAATGAAAAACTGTTTTTT
CASSPGGGPATNEKLFF
>-|TRBV9|TRBJ1-2|-|13
TGTGCCAGCAGCGTCAGGGTATCGCATGGCTACACCTTC
CASSVRVSHGYTF
>-|TRBV7-6|TRBJ1-1|-|14
TGTGCCAGCAGCTTATCTGCAGGGAACACTGAAGCTTTCTTT
CASSLSAGNTEAFF
>-|TRBV19|TRBJ2-6|once|16
TGTGCCAGTACCAGATCTTCTTACTCTGGGGCCAACGTCCTGACTTTC
CASTRSSYSGANVLTF
>TRBD1|TRBV4-1|TRBJ2-1|few|15
TGCGCCAGCAGCCAGGTGGGGACAGGGACCCATGAGCAGTTCTTC
CASSQVGTGTHEQFF
>TRBD1|TRBV4-1|TRBJ1-1|-|17
TGCGCCAGCAGCCATCCCGGGACAGGGGGCACGAACACTGAAGCTTTCTTT
CASSHPGTGGTNTEAFF
>-|TRBV11-1|TRBJ2-5|-|16
TGTGCCAGCAGGGACCGAGCTGGGGCCCCTCAAGAGACCCAGTACTTC
CASRDRAGAPQETQYF
>TRBD1|TRBV5-6|TRBJ2-2|-|16
TGTGCCAGCAGCATCGGGACAGGGGGTTTGGCCGGGGAGCTGTTTTTT
CASSIGTGGLAGELFF
>-|TRBV7-9|TRBJ2-1|-|17
TGTGCCAGCAGCTTAGGTATCAGGCTGGTTTCCTACAATGAGCAGTTCTTC
CASSLGIRLVSYNEQFF
>TRBD1|TRBV14|TRBJ1-6|few|16
TGTGCCAGCAGCCTTAACAGGGACAGGGGTTATTCACCCCTCCACTTT
CASSLNRDRGYSPLHF
>-|TRBV27|TRBJ1-1|-|13
TGTGCCAGCGGTGGAGGGGGGGGCACTGAAGCTTTCTTT
CASGGGGGTEAFF
>TRBD2|TRBV7-6|TRBJ2-1|few|16
TGTGCCAGCAGCTTAGAGGCGGGGGACTCCTACAATGAGCAGTTCTTC
CASSLEAGDSYNEQFF
>-|TRBV7-9|TRBJ1-3|-|14
TGTGCCAGCAGCCCCCGGGAGTCTGGAAACACCATATATTTT
CASSPRESGNTIYF
>-|TRBV7-2|TRBJ1-1|-|14
TGTGCCAGCAGCTTAGGTGCCCCGACACTGGAAGCTTTCTTT
CASSLGAPTLEAFF
>-|TRBV6-4|TRBJ1-1|-|14
TGTGCCAGCAGTGACTCGGGGGGTGGGACTGAAGCTTTCTTT
CASSDSGGGTEAFF
>TRBD1|TRBV4-1|TRBJ1-2|-|16
TGCGCCAGCAGCCAACATCAACAGGGGACCAACTATGGCTACACCTTC
CASSQHQQGTNYGYTF
>TRBD2|TRBV5-6|TRBJ2-5|-|15
TGTGCCAGCAGCCACCTAGCGGGGGGGCCGGAGACCCAGTACTTC
CASSHLAGGPETQYF
>TRBD2|TRBV18|TRBJ2-7|-|15
TGTGCCAGCTCCACTAGCGGGGTTTACTCCTACGAGCAGTACTTC
CASSTSGVYSYEQYF
>-|TRBV4-1|TRBJ2-7|-|15
TGCGCCAGCAGCCAGCACAGGGTCGGGTCGTACGAGCAGTACTTC
CASSQHRVGSYEQYF
>-|TRBV5-1|TRBJ1-6|-|14
TGCGCCAGCAGCTTGGATAGACTAAATTCACCCCTCCACTTT
CASSLDRLNSPLHF